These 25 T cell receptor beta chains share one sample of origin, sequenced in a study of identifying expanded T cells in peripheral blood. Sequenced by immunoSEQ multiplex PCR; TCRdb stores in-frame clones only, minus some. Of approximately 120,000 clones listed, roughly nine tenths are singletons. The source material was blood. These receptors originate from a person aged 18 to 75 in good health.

The CDR3 coding sequence is TGTGCCAGTAGTATAGATCCCCCAGGTGGCTACACCTTC. Translating it yields CASSIDPPGGYTF. V usage is TRBV19 and J usage is TRBJ1-2; D not resolved. This CDR3 is 13 amino acids long. Germline CDR1 is LNHDA and CDR2 is SQIVND (reference sequence). The V end lost 0 bases, the J end lost 7 bases, and 9 bases lay between the germline ends.

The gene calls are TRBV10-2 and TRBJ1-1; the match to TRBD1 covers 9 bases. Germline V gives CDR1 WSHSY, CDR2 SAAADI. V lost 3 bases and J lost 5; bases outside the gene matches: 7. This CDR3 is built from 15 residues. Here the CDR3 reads CASSDPGQGGTEAFF. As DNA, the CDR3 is TGCGCCAGCAGTGATCCGGGACAGGGAGGGACTGAAGCTTTCTTT.

Written as DNA, the CDR3 is TGTGCCAGCAGTGCCTACACGAGCTCCTACAATGAGCAGTTCTTC. Residues: CASSAYTSSYNEQFF. V usage is TRBV2 and J usage is TRBJ2-1; D is unclear. This CDR3 contains 15 residues. Germline V gene lookup returns CDR1 SNHLY and CDR2 FYNNEI. Trimming left V 4 bases short and J 0 bases short, with 10 bases between.

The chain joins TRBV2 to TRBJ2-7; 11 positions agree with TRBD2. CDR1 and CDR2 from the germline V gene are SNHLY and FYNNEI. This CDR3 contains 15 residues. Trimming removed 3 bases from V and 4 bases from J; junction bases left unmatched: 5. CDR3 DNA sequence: TGTGCCAGCAGTGAGATCCTAGCGGGAGGATACGAGCAGTACTTC. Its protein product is CASSEILAGGYEQYF.

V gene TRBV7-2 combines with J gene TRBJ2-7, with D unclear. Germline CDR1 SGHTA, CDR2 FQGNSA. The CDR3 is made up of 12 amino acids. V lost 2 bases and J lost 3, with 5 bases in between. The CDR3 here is CASSLPLYEQYF. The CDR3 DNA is TGTGCCAGCAGCTTACCGCTCTACGAGCAGTACTTC.

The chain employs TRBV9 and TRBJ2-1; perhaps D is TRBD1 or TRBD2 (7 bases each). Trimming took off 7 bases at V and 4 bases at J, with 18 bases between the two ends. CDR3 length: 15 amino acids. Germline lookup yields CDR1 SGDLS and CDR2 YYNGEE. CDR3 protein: CASSRGGNVYNEQFF. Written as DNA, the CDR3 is TGTGCCAGCTCCAGGGGGGGAAATGTGTACAATGAGCAGTTCTTC.

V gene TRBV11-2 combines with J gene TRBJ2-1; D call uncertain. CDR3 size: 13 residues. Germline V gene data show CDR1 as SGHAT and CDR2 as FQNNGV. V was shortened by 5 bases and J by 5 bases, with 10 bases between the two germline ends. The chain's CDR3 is CASSLYFNNEQFF. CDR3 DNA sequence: TGTGCCAGCAGCCTATACTTTAACAATGAGCAGTTCTTC.

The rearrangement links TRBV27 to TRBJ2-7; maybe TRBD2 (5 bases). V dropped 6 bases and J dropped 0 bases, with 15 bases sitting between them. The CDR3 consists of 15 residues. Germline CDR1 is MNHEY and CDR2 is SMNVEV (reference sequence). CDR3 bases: TGTGCCAGCAGGGAAAGACTATATCCCTCCTACGAGCAGTACTTC. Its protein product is CASRERLYPSYEQYF.

The CDR3 sequence: CASSNPGPEAPLHF. The CDR3 bases are TGTGCCAGCAGTAACCCCGGGCCCGAGGCCCCCCTCCACTTT. The rearrangement links TRBV28 to TRBJ1-6; no firm D call. In germline, CDR1 is MDHEN, CDR2 SYDVKM. V lost 5 bases, J lost 13 bases, and 18 bases lay in between. The CDR3 consists of 14 residues.

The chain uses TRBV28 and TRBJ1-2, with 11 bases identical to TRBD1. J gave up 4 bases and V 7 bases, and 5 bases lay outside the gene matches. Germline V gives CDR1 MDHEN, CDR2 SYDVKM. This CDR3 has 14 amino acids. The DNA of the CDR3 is TGTGCCAGCATTGGACAGGGGGCTGGCTATGGCTACACCTTC. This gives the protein CASIGQGAGYGYTF.

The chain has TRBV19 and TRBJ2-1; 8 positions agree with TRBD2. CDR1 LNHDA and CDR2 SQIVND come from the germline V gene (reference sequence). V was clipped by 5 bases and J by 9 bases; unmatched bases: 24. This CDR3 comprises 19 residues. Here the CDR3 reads CASSPLRGNSGGLTIEQFF. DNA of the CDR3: TGTGCCAGTAGTCCCCTCCGAGGTAATTCGGGGGGGCTGACAATTGAGCAGTTCTTC. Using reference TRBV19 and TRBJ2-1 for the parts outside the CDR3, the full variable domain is DGGITQSPKYLFRKEGQNVTLSCEQNLNHDAMYWYRQDPGQGLRLIYYSQIVNDFQKGDIAEGYSVSREKKESFPLTVTSAQKNPTAFYLCASSPLRGNSGGLTIEQFFGPGTRLTVL.

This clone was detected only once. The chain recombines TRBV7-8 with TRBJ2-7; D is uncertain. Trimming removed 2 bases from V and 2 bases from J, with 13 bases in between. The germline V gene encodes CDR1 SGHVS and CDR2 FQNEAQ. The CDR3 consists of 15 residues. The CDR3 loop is CASSLKSGMAYEQYF. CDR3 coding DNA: TGTGCCAGCAGCTTAAAATCGGGCATGGCCTACGAGCAGTACTTC.

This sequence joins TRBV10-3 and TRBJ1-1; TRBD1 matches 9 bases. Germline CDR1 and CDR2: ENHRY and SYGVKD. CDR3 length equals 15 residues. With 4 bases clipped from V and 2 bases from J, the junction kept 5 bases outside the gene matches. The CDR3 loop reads CAISGRTGVNTEAFF. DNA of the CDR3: TGTGCCATCAGTGGGCGGACAGGGGTTAACACTGAAGCTTTCTTT.

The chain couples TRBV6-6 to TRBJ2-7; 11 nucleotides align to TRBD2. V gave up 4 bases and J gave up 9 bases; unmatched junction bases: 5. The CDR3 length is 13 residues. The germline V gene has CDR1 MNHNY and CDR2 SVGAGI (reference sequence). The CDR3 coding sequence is TGTGCCAGCAGTTCCGGGACTAGCGGCGCGCAGTACTTC. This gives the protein CASSSGTSGAQYF.

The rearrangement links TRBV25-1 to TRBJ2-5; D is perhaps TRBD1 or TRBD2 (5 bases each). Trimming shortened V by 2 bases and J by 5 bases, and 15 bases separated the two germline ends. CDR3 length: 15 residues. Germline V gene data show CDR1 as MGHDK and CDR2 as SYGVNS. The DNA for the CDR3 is TGTGCCAGCAGTGAAGTGGGACCAGGGCTGGAGACCCAGTACTTC. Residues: CASSEVGPGLETQYF.

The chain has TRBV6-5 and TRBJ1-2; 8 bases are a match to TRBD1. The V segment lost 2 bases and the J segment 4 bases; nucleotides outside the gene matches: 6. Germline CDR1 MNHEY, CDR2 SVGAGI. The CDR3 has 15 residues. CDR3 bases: TGTGCCAGCAGTTACCTCGGGACAGGACTCTATGGCTACACCTTC. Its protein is CASSYLGTGLYGYTF.

CDR3 DNA sequence: TGTGCCATCAAAGAACAGGGGTCGGAGACCCAGTACTTC. Translating it yields CAIKEQGSETQYF. This chain links TRBV10-3 with TRBJ2-5; TRBD1 matches 7 bases. After removal of 7 bases from V and 5 bases from J, the junction contained 7 bases not matched to a gene. The CDR3 contains 13 residues. CDR1 and CDR2 from the germline V gene are ENHRY and SYGVKD.

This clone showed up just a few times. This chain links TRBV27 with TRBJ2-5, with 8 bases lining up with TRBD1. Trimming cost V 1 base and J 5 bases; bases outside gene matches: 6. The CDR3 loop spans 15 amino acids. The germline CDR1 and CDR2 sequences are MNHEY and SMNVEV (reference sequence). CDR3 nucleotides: TGTGCCAGCAGTTTATGGCAGGGGGCAACGGAGACCCAGTACTTC. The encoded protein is CASSLWQGATETQYF.

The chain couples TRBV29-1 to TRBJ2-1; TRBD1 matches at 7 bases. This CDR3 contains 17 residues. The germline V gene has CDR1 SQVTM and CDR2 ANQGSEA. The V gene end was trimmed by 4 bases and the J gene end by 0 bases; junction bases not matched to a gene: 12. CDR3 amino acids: CSVGTTGTASSYNEQFF. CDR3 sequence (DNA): TGCAGCGTTGGCACCACAGGGACAGCAAGCTCCTACAATGAGCAGTTCTTC.

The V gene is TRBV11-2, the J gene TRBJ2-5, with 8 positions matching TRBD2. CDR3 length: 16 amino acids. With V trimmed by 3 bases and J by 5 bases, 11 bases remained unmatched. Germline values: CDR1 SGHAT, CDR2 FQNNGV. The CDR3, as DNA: TGTGCCAGCAGCTTTAGGACGGGAGGGTCGTCGGAGACCCAGTACTTC. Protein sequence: CASSFRTGGSSETQYF.

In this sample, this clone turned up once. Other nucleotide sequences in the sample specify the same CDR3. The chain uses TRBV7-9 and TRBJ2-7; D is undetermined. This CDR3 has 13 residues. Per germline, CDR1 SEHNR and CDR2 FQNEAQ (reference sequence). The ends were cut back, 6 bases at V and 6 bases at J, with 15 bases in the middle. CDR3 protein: CASSPGPKGEQYF. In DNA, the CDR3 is TGTGCCAGCAGTCCTGGCCCCAAAGGCGAGCAGTACTTC.

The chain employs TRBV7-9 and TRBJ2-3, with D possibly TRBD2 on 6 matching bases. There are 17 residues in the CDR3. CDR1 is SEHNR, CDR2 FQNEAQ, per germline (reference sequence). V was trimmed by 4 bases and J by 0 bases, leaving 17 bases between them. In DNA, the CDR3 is TGTGCCAGCAGCTCCAATCCGGCGGGGTCTAGCACAGATACGCAGTATTTT. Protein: CASSSNPAGSSTDTQYF. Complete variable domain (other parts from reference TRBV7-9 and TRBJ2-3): DTGVSQNPRHKITKRGQNVTFRCDPISEHNRLYWYRQTLGQGPEFLTYFQNEAQLEKSRLLSDRFSAERPKGSFSTLEIQRTEQGDSAMYLCASSSNPAGSSTDTQYFGPGTRLTVL.

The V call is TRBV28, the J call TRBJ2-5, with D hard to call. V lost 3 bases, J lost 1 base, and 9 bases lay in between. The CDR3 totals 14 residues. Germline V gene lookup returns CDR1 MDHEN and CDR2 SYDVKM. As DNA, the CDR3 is TGTGCCAGCAGTTTGCCCTACCGCCAAGAGACCCAGTACTTC. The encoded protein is CASSLPYRQETQYF.

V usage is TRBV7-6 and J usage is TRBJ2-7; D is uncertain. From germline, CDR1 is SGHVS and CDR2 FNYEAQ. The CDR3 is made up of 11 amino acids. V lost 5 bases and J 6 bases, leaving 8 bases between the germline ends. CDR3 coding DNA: TGTGCCAGCAGCCGACCCCCCGAGCAGTACTTC. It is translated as CASSRPPEQYF.

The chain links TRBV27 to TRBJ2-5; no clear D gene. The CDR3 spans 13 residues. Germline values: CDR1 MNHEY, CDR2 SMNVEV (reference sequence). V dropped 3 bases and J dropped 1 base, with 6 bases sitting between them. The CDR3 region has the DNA TGTGCCAGCAGTTTCGTCAGCCAAGAGACCCAGTACTTC. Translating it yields CASSFVSQETQYF.